Here is one TCR beta chain with its context. The data stem from a study of blood T cell repertoires in COVID-19. Clones were sequenced by immunoSEQ multiplex PCR, and TCRdb holds only the in-frame ones, with some missing. The sample carries about 74,000 clones, approximately 84% recorded once. The CDR3 extends over 14 amino acids. Trimming removed 5 bases from V and 11 bases from J; junction bases left unmatched: 14. Germline V lookup: CDR1 MDHEN, CDR2 SYDVKM. The receptor's source is a man between 65 and 80 years old with acute or convalescent COVID-19. V and J are TRBV28 and TRBJ1-2; 7 bases match TRBD1. The sequencing sample was made of peripheral blood. The DNA for the CDR3 is TGTGCCAGCAGTCCGGGGGGGACAGTCCAGCAGTACACCTTC. This gives the protein CASSPGGTVQQYTF.